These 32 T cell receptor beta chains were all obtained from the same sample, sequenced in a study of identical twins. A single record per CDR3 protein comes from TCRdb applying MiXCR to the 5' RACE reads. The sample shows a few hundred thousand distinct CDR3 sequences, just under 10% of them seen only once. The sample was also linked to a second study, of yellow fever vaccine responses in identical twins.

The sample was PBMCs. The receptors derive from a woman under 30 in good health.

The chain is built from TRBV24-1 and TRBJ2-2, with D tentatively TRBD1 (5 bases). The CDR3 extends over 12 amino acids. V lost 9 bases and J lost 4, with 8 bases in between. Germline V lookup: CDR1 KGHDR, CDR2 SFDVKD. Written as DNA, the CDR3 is TGTGCCACCCAGACAGTCACCGGGGAGCTGTTTTTT. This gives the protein CATQTVTGELFF.

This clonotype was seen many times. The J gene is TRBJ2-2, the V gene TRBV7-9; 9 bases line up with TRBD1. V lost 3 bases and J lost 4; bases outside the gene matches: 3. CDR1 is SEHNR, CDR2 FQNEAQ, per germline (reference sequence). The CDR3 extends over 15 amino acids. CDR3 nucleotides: TGTGCCAGCAGCTTGACAGGGGGGAGCACCGGGGAGCTGTTTTTT. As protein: CASSLTGGSTGELFF.

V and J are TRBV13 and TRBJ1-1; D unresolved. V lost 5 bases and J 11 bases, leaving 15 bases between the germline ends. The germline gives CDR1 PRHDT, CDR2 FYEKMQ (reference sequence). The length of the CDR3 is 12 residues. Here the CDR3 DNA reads TGTGCCAGCAGCAATAAACGCGGAGGGGCTTTCTTT. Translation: CASSNKRGGAFF.

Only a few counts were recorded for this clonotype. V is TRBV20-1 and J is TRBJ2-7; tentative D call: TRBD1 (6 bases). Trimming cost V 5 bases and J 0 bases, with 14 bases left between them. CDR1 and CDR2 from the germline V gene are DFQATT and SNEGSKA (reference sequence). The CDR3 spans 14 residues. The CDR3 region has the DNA TGCAGTGCTGAGGGGGACACCTTCTCCTACGAGCAGTACTTC. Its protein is CSAEGDTFSYEQYF.

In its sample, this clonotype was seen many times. CDR3 sequence reads: CASSYYQGENSPLHF. The CDR3 DNA follows: TGTGCCAGCAGTTATTATCAGGGGGAAAATTCACCCCTCCACTTT. This sequence joins TRBV7-9 and TRBJ1-6; 7 bases line up with TRBD1. The CDR3 spans 15 residues. Germline loops: CDR1 SEHNR, CDR2 FQNEAQ (reference sequence). The ends lost 6 bases at V and 7 bases at J; junction bases unmatched: 9.

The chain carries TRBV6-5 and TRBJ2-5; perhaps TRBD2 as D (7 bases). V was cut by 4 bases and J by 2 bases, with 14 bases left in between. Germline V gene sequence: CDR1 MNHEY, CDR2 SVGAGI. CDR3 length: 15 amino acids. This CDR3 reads CASSSRGAGQETQYF. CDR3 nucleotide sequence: TGTGCCAGCAGTTCTCGGGGGGCAGGGCAAGAGACCCAGTACTTC.

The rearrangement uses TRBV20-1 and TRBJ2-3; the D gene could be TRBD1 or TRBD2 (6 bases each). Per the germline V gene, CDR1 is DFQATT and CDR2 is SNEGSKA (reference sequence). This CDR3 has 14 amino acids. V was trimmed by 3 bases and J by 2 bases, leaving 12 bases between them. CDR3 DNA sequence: TGCAGTGCTAGTAGGGGGGCCGACACAGATACGCAGTATTTT. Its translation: CSASRGADTDTQYF.

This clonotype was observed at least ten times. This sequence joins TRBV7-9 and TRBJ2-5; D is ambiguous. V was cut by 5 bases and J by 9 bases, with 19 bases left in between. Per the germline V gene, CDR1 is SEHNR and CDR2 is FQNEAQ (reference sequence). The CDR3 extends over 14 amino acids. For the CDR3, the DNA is TGTGCCAGCAGCCCCACGGAAAGGGTCAGAGCCCAGTACTTC. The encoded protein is CASSPTERVRAQYF.

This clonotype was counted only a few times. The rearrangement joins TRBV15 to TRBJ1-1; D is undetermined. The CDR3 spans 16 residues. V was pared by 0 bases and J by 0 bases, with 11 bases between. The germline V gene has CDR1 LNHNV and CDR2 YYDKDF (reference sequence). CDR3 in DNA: TGTGCCACCAGCAGAGACATTGGACCTTTGAACACTGAAGCTTTCTTT. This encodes CATSRDIGPLNTEAFF.

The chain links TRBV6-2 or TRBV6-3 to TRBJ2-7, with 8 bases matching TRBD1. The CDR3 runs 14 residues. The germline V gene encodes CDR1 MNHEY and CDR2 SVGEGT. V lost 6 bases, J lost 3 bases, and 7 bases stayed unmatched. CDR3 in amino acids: CASRTGDLYYEQYF. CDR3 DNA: TGTGCCAGCAGGACAGGGGACCTCTACTACGAGCAGTACTTC.

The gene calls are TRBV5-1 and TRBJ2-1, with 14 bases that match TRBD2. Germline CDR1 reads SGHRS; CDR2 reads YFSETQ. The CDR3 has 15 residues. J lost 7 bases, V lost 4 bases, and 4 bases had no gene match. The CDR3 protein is CASSGGLAGVNEQFF. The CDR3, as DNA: TGCGCCAGCAGCGGGGGACTAGCGGGAGTAAATGAGCAGTTCTTC.

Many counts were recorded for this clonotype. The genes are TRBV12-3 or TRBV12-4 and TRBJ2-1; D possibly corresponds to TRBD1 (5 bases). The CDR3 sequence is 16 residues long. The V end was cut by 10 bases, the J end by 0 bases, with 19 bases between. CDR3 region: CAKSPKDSISYNEQFF. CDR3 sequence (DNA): TGTGCCAAATCTCCGAAAGACAGTATCTCCTACAATGAGCAGTTCTTC.

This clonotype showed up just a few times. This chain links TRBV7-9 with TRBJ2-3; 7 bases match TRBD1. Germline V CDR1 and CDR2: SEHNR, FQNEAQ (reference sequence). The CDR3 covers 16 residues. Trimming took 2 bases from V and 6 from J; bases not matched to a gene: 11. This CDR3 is CASSLPGQTLLDTQYF. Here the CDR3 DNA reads TGTGCCAGCAGCTTACCGGGACAGACACTACTTGATACGCAGTATTTT.

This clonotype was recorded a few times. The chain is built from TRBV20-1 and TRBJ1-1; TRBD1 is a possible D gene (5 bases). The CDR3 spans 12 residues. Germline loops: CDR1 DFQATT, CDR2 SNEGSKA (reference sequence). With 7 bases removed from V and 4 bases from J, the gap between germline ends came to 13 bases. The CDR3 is CSDLPQGTEAFF. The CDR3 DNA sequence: TGCAGTGATCTGCCCCAGGGCACTGAAGCTTTCTTT.

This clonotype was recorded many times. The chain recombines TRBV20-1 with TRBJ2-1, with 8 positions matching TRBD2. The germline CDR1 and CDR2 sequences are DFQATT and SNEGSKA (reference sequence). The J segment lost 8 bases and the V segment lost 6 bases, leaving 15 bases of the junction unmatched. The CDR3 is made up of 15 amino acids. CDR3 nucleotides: TGCAGTGCCCCCACCGGGGGGGCGGGTATACATGAGCAGTTCTTC. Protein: CSAPTGGAGIHEQFF.

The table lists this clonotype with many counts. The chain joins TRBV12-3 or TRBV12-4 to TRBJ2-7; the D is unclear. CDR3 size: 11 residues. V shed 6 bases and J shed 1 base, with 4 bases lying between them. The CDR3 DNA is TGTGCCAGCAGCATTTCCTACGAGCAGTACTTC. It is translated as CASSISYEQYF.

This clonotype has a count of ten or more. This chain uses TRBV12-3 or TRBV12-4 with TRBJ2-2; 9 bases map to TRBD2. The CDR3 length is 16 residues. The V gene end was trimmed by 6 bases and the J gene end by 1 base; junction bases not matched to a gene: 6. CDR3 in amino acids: CASSPIAGVNTGELFF. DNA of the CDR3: TGTGCCAGCAGCCCCATAGCGGGGGTGAACACCGGGGAGCTGTTTTTT.

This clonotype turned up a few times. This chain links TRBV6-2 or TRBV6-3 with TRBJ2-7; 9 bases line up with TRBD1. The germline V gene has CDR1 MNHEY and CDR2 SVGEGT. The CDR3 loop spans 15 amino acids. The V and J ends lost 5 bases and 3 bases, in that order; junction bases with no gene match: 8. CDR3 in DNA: TGTGCCAGCAGTACTGACAGGGGGGGCAACTACGAGCAGTACTTC. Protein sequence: CASSTDRGGNYEQYF.

CDR3 in DNA: TGTGCCAGCAGTTTAGCCTTCCGGGACAACCAAGAGACCCAGTACTTC. Protein product: CASSLAFRDNQETQYF. The chain employs TRBV12-3 or TRBV12-4 and TRBJ2-5, with D possibly TRBD1 on 6 matching bases. The CDR3 sequence is 16 residues long. With 0 bases removed from V and 0 bases from J, the gap between germline ends came to 11 bases.

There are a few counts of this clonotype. The CDR3 reads CASSQPGGVGDTQYF. CDR3 DNA: TGTGCCAGCAGCCAGCCGGGGGGCGTTGGGGATACGCAGTATTTT. J is TRBJ2-3 and V is TRBV5-4, with a tentative D call TRBD2 (7 bases). V lost 4 bases and J lost 6, with 18 bases in between. Germline V lookup: CDR1 SGHNT, CDR2 YYREEE (reference sequence). The CDR3 loop spans 15 amino acids.

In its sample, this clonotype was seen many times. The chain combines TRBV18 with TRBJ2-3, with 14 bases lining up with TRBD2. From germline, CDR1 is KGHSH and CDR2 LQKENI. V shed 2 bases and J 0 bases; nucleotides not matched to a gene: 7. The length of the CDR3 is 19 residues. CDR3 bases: TGTGCCAGCTCACCAGGCGGGACTAGCGGGAGCACTAGCACAGATACGCAGTATTTT. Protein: CASSPGGTSGSTSTDTQYF.

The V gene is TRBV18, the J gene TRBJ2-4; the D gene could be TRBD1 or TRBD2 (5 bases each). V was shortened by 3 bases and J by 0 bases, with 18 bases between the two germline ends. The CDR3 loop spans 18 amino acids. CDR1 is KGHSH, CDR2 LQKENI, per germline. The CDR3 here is CASSPGTETPLAKNIQYF. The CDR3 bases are TGTGCCAGCTCACCCGGGACCGAAACTCCTCTAGCCAAAAACATTCAGTACTTC.

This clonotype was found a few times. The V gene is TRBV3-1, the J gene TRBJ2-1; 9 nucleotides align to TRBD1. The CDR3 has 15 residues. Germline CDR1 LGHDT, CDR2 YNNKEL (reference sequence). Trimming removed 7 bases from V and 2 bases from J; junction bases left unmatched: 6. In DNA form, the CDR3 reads TGTGCCAGCAAATTAACAGGGGGCGCCTACAATGAGCAGTTCTTC. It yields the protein CASKLTGGAYNEQFF.

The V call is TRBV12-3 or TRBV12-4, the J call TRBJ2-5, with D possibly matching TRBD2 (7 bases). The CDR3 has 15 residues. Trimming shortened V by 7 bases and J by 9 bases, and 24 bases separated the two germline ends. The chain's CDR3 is CASNPPGGPNGAQYF. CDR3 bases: TGTGCCAGCAATCCTCCCGGGGGGCCTAATGGGGCCCAGTACTTC.

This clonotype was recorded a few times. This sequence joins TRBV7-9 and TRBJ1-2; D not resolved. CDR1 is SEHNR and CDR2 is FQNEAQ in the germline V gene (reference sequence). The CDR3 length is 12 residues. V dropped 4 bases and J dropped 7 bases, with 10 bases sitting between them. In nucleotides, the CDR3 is TGTGCCAGCAGCTCCGATGTTGGTGGCTACACCTTC. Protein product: CASSSDVGGYTF. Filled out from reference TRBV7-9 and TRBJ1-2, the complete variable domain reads DTGVSQNPRHKITKRGQNVTFRCDPISEHNRLYWYRQTLGQGPEFLTYFQNEAQLEKSRLLSDRFSAERPKGSFSTLEIQRTEQGDSAMYLCASSSDVGGYTFGSGTRLTVV.

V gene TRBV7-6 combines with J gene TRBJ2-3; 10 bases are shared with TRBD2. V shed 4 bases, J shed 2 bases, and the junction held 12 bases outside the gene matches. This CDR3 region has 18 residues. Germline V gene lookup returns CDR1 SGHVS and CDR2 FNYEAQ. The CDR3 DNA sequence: TGTGCCAGCAGCTCTAGGTCAATACTAGCGGGACCCACAGATACGCAGTATTTT. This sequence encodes CASSSRSILAGPTDTQYF.

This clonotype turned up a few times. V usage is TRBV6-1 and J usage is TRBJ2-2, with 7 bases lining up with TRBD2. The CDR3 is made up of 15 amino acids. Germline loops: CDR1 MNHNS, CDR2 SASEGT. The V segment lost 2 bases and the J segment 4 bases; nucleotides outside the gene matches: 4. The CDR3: CASSERGVSTGELFF. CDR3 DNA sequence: TGTGCCAGCAGTGAACGGGGGGTCTCCACCGGGGAGCTGTTTTTT.

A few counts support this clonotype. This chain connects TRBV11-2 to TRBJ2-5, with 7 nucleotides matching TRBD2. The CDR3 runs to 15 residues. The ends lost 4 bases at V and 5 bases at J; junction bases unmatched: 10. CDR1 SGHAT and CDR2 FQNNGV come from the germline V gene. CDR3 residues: CASSSSGGVRETQYF. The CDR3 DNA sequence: TGTGCCAGCAGCTCATCGGGGGGTGTTCGGGAGACCCAGTACTTC.

The CDR3 nucleotides are TGCGCCAGCAGCCTCGGGACCGTCCGTGGAAACACCATATATTTT. It specifies CASSLGTVRGNTIYF. J is TRBJ1-3 and V is TRBV5-1; weak D call: TRBD1 (5 bases). Trimming removed 4 bases from V and 3 bases from J, with 14 bases in between. Germline CDR1 reads SGHRS; CDR2 reads YFSETQ. The CDR3 totals 15 residues.

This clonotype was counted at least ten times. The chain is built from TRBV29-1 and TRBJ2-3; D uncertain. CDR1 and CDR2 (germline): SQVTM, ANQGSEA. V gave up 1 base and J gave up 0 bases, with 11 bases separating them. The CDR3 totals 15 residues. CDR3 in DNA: TGCAGCGTTGAAGTCGTGCGCGGTAGCACAGATACGCAGTATTTT. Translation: CSVEVVRGSTDTQYF.

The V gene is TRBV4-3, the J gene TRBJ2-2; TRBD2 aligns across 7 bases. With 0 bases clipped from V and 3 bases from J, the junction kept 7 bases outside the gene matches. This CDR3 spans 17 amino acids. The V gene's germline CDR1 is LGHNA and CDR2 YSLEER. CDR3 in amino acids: CASSQDREGSDTGELFF. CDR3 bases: TGCGCCAGCAGCCAAGATAGGGAGGGGTCGGACACCGGGGAGCTGTTTTTT.

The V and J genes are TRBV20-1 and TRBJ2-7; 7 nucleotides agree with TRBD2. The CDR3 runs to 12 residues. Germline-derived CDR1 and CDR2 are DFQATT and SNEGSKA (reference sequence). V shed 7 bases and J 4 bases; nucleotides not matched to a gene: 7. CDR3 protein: CSGGGGVYEQYF. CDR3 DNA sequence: TGCAGTGGGGGGGGAGGCGTGTACGAGCAGTACTTC.